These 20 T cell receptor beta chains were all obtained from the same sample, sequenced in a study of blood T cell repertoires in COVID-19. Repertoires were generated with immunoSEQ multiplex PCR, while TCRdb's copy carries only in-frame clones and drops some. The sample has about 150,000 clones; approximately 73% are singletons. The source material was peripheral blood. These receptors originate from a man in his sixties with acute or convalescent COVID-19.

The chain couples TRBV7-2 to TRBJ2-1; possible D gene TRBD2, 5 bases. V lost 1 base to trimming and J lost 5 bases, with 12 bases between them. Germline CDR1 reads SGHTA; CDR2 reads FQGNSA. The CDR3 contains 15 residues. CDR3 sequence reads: CASSLGGSIHNEQFF. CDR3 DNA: TGTGCCAGCAGCTTAGGTGGGAGTATTCACAATGAGCAGTTCTTC.

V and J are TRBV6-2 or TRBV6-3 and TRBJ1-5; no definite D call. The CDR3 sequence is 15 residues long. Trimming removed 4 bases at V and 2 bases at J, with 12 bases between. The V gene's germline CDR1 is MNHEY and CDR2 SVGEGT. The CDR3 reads CASSFLGQRNQPQHF. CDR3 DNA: TGTGCCAGCAGTTTCTTGGGCCAGCGCAATCAGCCCCAGCATTTT.

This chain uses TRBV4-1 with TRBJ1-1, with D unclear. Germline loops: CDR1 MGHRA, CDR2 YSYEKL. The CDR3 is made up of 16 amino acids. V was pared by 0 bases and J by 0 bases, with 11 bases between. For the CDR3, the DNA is TGCGCCAGCAGCCAAGAAAGGCGCAGGTTGAACACTGAAGCTTTCTTT. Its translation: CASSQERRRLNTEAFF.

DNA for the CDR3: TGTGCCAGCGGCGGGATCACCTACGAGCAGTACTTC. It codes for CASGGITYEQYF. The chain combines TRBV28 with TRBJ2-7, with a possible D match to TRBD2 (6 bases). Trimming shortened V by 8 bases and J by 2 bases, and 10 bases separated the two germline ends. This CDR3 region has 12 residues. Germline lookup yields CDR1 MDHEN and CDR2 SYDVKM.

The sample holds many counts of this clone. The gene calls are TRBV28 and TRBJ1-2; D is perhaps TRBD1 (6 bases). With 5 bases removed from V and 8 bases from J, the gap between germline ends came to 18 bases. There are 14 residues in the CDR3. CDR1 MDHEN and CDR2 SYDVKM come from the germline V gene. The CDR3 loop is CASSPGQYVGGYTF. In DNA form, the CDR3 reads TGTGCCAGCAGTCCGGGACAATACGTGGGGGGCTACACCTTC.

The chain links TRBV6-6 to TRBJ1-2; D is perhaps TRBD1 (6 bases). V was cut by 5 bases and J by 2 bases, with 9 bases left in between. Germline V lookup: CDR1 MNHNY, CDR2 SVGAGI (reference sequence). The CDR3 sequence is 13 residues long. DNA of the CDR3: TGTGCCAGCAGTACCCAGGGGAACTATGGCTACACCTTC. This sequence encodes CASSTQGNYGYTF.

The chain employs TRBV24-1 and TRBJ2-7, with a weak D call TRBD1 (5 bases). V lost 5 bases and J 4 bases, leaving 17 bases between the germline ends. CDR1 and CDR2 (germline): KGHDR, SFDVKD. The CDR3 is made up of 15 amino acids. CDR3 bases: TGTGCCACCAGTGTCCCAGGGCGTGTTTTTTACGAGCAGTACTTC. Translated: CATSVPGRVFYEQYF.

The CDR3 region is CASSRGAGTNYEQYF. The CDR3 nucleotides read TGTGCCAGCAGCCGGGGGGCAGGGACCAACTACGAGCAGTACTTC. This chain links TRBV5-4 with TRBJ2-7; D possibly corresponds to TRBD2 (7 bases). This CDR3 comprises 15 residues. Germline CDR1 SGHNT, CDR2 YYREEE (reference sequence). Trimming left V 4 bases short and J 3 bases short, with 17 bases between. Based on the CDR3 plus reference TRBV5-4 and TRBJ2-7, the full variable domain is ETGVTQSPTHLIKTRGQQVTLRCSSQSGHNTVSWYQQALGQGPQFIFQYYREEENGRGNFPPRFSGLQFPNYSSELNVNALELDDSALYLCASSRGAGTNYEQYFGPGTRLTVT.

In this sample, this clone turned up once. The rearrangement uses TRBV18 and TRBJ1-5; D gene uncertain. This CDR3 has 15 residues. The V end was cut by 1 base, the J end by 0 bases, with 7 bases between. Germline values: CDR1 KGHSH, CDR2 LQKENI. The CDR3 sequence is CASSPRVSSNQPQHF. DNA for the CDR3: TGTGCCAGCTCACCACGCGTAAGTAGCAATCAGCCCCAGCATTTT.

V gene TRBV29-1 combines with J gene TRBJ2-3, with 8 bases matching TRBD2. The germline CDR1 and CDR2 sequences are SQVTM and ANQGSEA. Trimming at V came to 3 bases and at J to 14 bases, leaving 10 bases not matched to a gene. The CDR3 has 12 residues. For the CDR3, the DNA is TGCAGCGTTGACTATCGGGAGGGCCCGGGGTATTTT. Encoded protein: CSVDYREGPGYF.

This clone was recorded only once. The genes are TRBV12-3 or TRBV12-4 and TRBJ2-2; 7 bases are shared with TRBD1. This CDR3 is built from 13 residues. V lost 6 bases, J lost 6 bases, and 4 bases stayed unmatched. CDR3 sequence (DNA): TGTGCCAGCAGAGAGGGGGCTCCCGGGGAGCTGTTTTTT. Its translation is CASREGAPGELFF.

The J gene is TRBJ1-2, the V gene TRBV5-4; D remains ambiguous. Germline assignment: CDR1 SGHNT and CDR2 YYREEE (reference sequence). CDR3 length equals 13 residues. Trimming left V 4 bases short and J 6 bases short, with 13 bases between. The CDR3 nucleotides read TGTGCCAGCAGCGCCGGAGCTTGGGATGGCTACACCTTC. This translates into CASSAGAWDGYTF.

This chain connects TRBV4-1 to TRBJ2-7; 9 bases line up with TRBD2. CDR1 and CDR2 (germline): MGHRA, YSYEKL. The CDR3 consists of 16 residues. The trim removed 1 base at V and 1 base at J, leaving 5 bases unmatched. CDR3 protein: CASSQVFSGGSYEQYF. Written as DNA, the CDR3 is TGCGCCAGCAGCCAAGTTTTTAGCGGGGGTTCCTACGAGCAGTACTTC.

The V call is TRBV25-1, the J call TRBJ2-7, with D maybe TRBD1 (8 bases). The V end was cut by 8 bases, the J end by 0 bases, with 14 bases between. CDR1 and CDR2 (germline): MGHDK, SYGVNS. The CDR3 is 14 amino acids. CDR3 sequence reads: CASGGDRSSYEQYF. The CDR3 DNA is TGTGCCAGCGGGGGGGACAGGAGCTCCTACGAGCAGTACTTC.

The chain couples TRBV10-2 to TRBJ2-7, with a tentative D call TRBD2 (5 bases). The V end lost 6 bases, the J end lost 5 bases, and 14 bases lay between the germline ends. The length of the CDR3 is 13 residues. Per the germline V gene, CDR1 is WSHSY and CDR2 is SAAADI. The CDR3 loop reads CASRVSGGDEQYF. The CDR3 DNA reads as TGCGCCAGCAGAGTGAGTGGAGGAGACGAGCAGTACTTC.

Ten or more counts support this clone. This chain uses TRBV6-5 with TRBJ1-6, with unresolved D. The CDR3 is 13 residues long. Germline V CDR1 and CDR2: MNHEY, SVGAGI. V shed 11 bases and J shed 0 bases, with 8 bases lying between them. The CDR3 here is CAPPISYNSPLHF. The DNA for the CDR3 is TGTGCCCCCCCAATCTCCTATAATTCACCCCTCCACTTT.

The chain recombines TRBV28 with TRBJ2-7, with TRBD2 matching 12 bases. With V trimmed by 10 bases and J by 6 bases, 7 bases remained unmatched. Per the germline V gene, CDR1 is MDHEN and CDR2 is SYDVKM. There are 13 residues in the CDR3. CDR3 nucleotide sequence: TGTGCCATCCGGACTAGCGGGACAATCGAGCAGTACTTC. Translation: CAIRTSGTIEQYF.

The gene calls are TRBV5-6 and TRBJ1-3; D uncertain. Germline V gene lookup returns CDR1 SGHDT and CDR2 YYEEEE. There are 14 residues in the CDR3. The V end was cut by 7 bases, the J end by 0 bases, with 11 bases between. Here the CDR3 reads CASGGFDSGNTIYF. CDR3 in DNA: TGTGCCAGCGGAGGTTTTGACTCTGGAAACACCATATATTTT. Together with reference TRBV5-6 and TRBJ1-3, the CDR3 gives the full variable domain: DAGVTQSPTHLIKTRGQQVTLRCSPKSGHDTVSWYQQALGQGPQFIFQYYEEEERQRGNFPDRFSGHQFPNYSSELNVNALLLGDSALYLCASGGFDSGNTIYFGEGSWLTVV.

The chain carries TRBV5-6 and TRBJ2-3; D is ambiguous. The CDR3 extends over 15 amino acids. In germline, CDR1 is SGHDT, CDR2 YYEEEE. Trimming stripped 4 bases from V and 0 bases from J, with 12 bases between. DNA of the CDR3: TGTGCCAGCAGCCCCCTCCCGACTAGCACAGATACGCAGTATTTT. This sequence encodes CASSPLPTSTDTQYF.

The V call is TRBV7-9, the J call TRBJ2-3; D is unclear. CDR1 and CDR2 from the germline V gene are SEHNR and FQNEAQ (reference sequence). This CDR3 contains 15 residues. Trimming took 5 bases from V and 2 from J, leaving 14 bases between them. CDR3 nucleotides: TGTGCCAGCAGCCCCTCTTGGTGGCACACAGATACGCAGTATTTT. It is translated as CASSPSWWHTDTQYF. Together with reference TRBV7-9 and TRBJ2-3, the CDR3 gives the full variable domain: DTGVSQNPRHKITKRGQNVTFRCDPISEHNRLYWYRQTLGQGPEFLTYFQNEAQLEKSRLLSDRFSAERPKGSFSTLEIQRTEQGDSAMYLCASSPSWWHTDTQYFGPGTRLTVL.